These 23 T cell receptor beta chains came from one sample sequenced in a study of OX40 agonist ivuxolimab in advanced cancers. Profiled with immunoSEQ multiplex PCR; TCRdb holds only in-frame clones, not every one. The table records approximately 52,000 clones, 83% of them present only once. Here the sequenced sample was CD4+ or CD8+ T cells sorted from blood, taken in a trial of the OX40 agonist ivuxolimab. The receptors derive from an adult with an advanced solid tumor such as melanoma, head and neck, liver or kidney cancer.

The chain is built from TRBV12-1 and TRBJ1-2. TRBV12-1 is marked as a pseudogene. The CDR3 is 14 amino acids. The DNA for the CDR3 is TGTGCCAGCAGCTTTGCGCCGGGGGTAAAAGGCTACACCTTC. This encodes CASSFAPGVKGYTF.

The chain has TRBV27 and TRBJ2-5, with 12 bases identical to TRBD2. The CDR3 is 15 amino acids. CDR1 is MNHEY and CDR2 is SMNVEV in the germline V gene (reference sequence). J was trimmed by 7 bases and V by 4 bases; bases with no gene match: 7. The CDR3 protein is CASSSLAGGPATQYF. CDR3 in DNA: TGTGCCAGCAGTTCCCTAGCGGGGGGGCCGGCGACCCAGTACTTC.

The chain employs TRBV5-1 and TRBJ2-3; 10 positions match TRBD2. This CDR3 spans 18 amino acids. Germline values: CDR1 SGHRS, CDR2 YFSETQ. J was trimmed by 0 bases and V by 4 bases; bases with no gene match: 11. The CDR3 is CASSTTSGGAFSTDTQYF. The CDR3 region has the DNA TGCGCCAGCAGCACAACCAGCGGGGGGGCCTTTAGCACAGATACGCAGTATTTT.

This chain uses TRBV11-2 with TRBJ1-5; possibly TRBD1 for D (5 bases). Looked up from germline, CDR1 is SGHAT and CDR2 is FQNNGV. V lost 5 bases to trimming and J lost 6 bases, with 11 bases between them. The CDR3 is made up of 13 amino acids. CDR3 DNA: TGTGCCAGCAGCCTTGACAGTTTTCAGCCCCAGCATTTT. Amino acid sequence: CASSLDSFQPQHF.

The J gene is TRBJ2-1, the V gene TRBV5-5, with a possible D match to TRBD1 (5 bases). CDR1 SGHKS and CDR2 YYEKEE come from the germline V gene (reference sequence). The CDR3 is 14 amino acids. V shed 3 bases and J shed 7 bases, with 14 bases lying between them. This CDR3 reads CASSSRADSNEQFF. The CDR3 DNA reads as TGTGCCAGCAGCTCGCGTGCTGACAGTAATGAGCAGTTCTTC.

J is TRBJ2-1 and V is TRBV9; D is perhaps TRBD1 (6 bases). The CDR3 extends over 14 amino acids. Germline lookup yields CDR1 SGDLS and CDR2 YYNGEE. V lost 5 bases and J lost 0, with 9 bases in between. CDR3 bases: TGTGCCAGCAGTACAGGGTACTCCTACAATGAGCAGTTCTTC. Protein: CASSTGYSYNEQFF.

A remark on this clone: At the DNA level, this CDR3 is encoded by other sequences in the same sample as well. The chain carries TRBV5-5 and TRBJ1-5; D possibly corresponds to TRBD1 (5 bases). Germline V gene lookup returns CDR1 SGHKS and CDR2 YYEKEE (reference sequence). The CDR3 runs 15 residues. V lost 0 bases to trimming and J lost 1 base, with 8 bases between them. The chain's CDR3 is CASSLVGLSNQPQHF. The CDR3 region has the DNA TGTGCCAGCAGCTTGGTGGGGCTGAGCAATCAGCCCCAGCATTTT.

The genes are TRBV5-6 and TRBJ2-7; D might be TRBD2 (5 bases). Between the trimmed V and J ends, which lost 4 bases and 2 bases, there was a span of 16 bases. The germline V gene encodes CDR1 SGHDT and CDR2 YYEEEE. CDR3 length: 15 amino acids. The CDR3 DNA reads as TGTGCCAGCAGCCAGTCGTGGGAGCCCACCTACGAGCAGTACTTC. Protein product: CASSQSWEPTYEQYF.

The rearrangement uses TRBV9 and TRBJ2-6; 8 nucleotides agree with TRBD1. Germline V gives CDR1 SGDLS, CDR2 YYNGEE. V trimming: 4 bases; J trimming: 0 bases; junction bases outside the gene matches: 6. This CDR3 comprises 17 residues. CDR3 loop: CASSFRTGSSGANVLTF. CDR3 bases: TGTGCCAGCAGCTTCAGGACAGGGAGCTCTGGGGCCAACGTCCTGACTTTC.

Written as DNA, the CDR3 is TGTGCCAGCAGTTCCCCGGCTTCTGGAAACACCATATATTTT. The encoded protein is CASSSPASGNTIYF. This chain links TRBV5-6 with TRBJ1-3; D ambiguous. From germline, CDR1 is SGHDT and CDR2 YYEEEE. Trimming removed 5 bases from V and 1 base from J, with 10 bases in between. The CDR3 sequence is 14 residues long.

This clone appeared a single time. J is TRBJ2-7 and V is TRBV14, with D possibly being TRBD2 (6 bases). The germline V gene has CDR1 SGHDN and CDR2 FVKESK. The CDR3 runs 15 residues. The V end was cut by 0 bases, the J end by 5 bases, with 14 bases between. The DNA for the CDR3 is TGTGCCAGCAGCCAAGAGTGGGGGGATGAAGACGAGCAGTACTTC. Residues: CASSQEWGDEDEQYF.

This clone came up a few times. This rearrangement joins TRBV9 to TRBJ2-1; D not resolved. CDR3 size: 13 residues. Trimming shortened V by 0 bases and J by 8 bases, and 9 bases separated the two germline ends. Germline loops: CDR1 SGDLS, CDR2 YYNGEE. CDR3: CASSVAPRDEQFF. The CDR3 bases are TGTGCCAGCAGCGTAGCACCACGGGATGAGCAGTTCTTC.

The genes are TRBV5-1 and TRBJ2-7; perhaps D is TRBD1 or TRBD2 (6 bases each). Looked up from germline, CDR1 is SGHRS and CDR2 is YFSETQ. Trimming took 1 base from V and 4 from J, leaving 12 bases between them. CDR3 size: 14 residues. CDR3 loop: CASSLYEGGYEQYF. Written as DNA, the CDR3 is TGCGCCAGCAGCTTGTATGAGGGGGGTTACGAGCAGTACTTC.

This clone came up once. The rearrangement joins TRBV10-3 to TRBJ2-2; D is possibly TRBD1 (6 bases). The CDR3 consists of 14 residues. Germline V gives CDR1 ENHRY, CDR2 SYGVKD. Deletions cut 11 bases from V and 3 bases from J, with 16 bases between. DNA for the CDR3: TGTGCCTCGGGTGGCAGGGGATACACCGGGGAGCTGTTTTTT. Protein product: CASGGRGYTGELFF.

This chain's CDR3 is CASSKALSAGKLFF. The CDR3 region has the DNA TGTGCCAGCAGTAAAGCGCTTTCGGCCGGAAAACTGTTTTTT. The gene calls are TRBV25-1 and TRBJ1-4; D unclear. The CDR3 length is 14 residues. Germline assignment: CDR1 MGHDK and CDR2 SYGVNS. V was trimmed by 5 bases and J by 10 bases, leaving 17 bases between them.

The sample holds one count of this clone. V gene TRBV18 combines with J gene TRBJ1-4; TRBD1 agrees at 7 bases. CDR3 size: 15 residues. CDR1 and CDR2 (germline): KGHSH, LQKENI. J gave up 1 base and V 4 bases, and 3 bases lay outside the gene matches. The CDR3 here is CASSRTGETNEKLFF. In nucleotides, the CDR3 is TGTGCCAGCTCACGTACAGGGGAAACTAATGAAAAACTGTTTTTT.

The chain combines TRBV6-1 with TRBJ2-7; D is perhaps TRBD2 (5 bases). The CDR3 is 13 residues long. CDR1 and CDR2 (germline): MNHNS, SASEGT. Trimming pared 7 bases from V and 1 base from J, leaving 11 bases between. CDR3 residues: CASTAVLSYEQYF. The CDR3 nucleotides are TGTGCCAGCACAGCGGTATTATCCTACGAGCAGTACTTC.

This rearrangement joins TRBV7-9 to TRBJ1-1, with D perhaps TRBD1 (6 bases). This CDR3 contains 14 residues. V gave up 5 bases and J gave up 2 bases, with 12 bases separating them. Germline V lookup: CDR1 SEHNR, CDR2 FQNEAQ (reference sequence). CDR3 DNA: TGTGCCAGCAGCCCCCTGGACAGTAACACTGAAGCTTTCTTT. Translation: CASSPLDSNTEAFF. Combining the CDR3 with reference TRBV7-9 and TRBJ1-1 gives the whole variable domain DTGVSQNPRHKITKRGQNVTFRCDPISEHNRLYWYRQTLGQGPEFLTYFQNEAQLEKSRLLSDRFSAERPKGSFSTLEIQRTEQGDSAMYLCASSPLDSNTEAFFGQGTRLTVV.

The J gene is TRBJ1-2, the V gene TRBV4-3; unclear D gene. Trimming cost V 0 bases and J 4 bases, with 6 bases left between them. Germline lookup yields CDR1 LGHNA and CDR2 YSLEER. The CDR3 has 13 amino acids. In nucleotides, the CDR3 is TGCGCCAGCAGCCAAGATCGAGTCTATGGCTACACCTTC. This sequence encodes CASSQDRVYGYTF.

The chain uses TRBV28 and TRBJ2-5, with no clear D. This CDR3 is 10 amino acids long. The V and J ends lost 6 bases and 9 bases respectively, with 8 bases between them. Germline V gene sequence: CDR1 MDHEN, CDR2 SYDVKM. The CDR3 here is CASSQTAQYF. The CDR3 nucleotides read TGTGCCAGCAGCCAAACCGCCCAGTACTTC.

The rearrangement uses TRBV5-4 and TRBJ1-4, with D perhaps TRBD1 (5 bases). V gave up 0 bases and J gave up 12 bases, with 18 bases separating them. The CDR3 is made up of 15 amino acids. Germline V gene lookup returns CDR1 SGHNT and CDR2 YYREEE (reference sequence). CDR3 coding DNA: TGTGCCAGCAGCTTGGCAGGGCAGGGCCAGCGTGAACTGTTTTTT. Protein: CASSLAGQGQRELFF.

The count of this clone is one. J is TRBJ1-2 and V is TRBV6-1; D remains unclear. The V end lost 1 base, the J end lost 5 bases, and 2 bases lay between the germline ends. The germline CDR1 and CDR2 sequences are MNHNS and SASEGT. This CDR3 region has 11 residues. CDR3 in DNA: TGTGCCAGCAGTGAAGGGTATGGCTACACCTTC. This encodes CASSEGYGYTF.

This clone is a singleton in its sample. The chain uses TRBV5-6 and TRBJ2-6; 8 positions agree with TRBD1. With 6 bases clipped from V and 2 bases from J, the junction kept 7 bases outside the gene matches. Germline V gene lookup returns CDR1 SGHDT and CDR2 YYEEEE. The CDR3 spans 16 residues. The DNA of the CDR3 is TGTGCCAGCATCCCAGGGGGCAGGGCTGGGGCCAACGTCCTGACTTTC. It codes for CASIPGGRAGANVLTF.